These T cell receptor beta chains were read from a single sample in a study of OX40 agonist ivuxolimab in advanced cancers. Profiled with immunoSEQ multiplex PCR; TCRdb holds only in-frame clones, not every one. The sample consists of 100,000 or so clones, approximately 95% of them appearing once. The source was CD4+ or CD8+ T cells sorted from blood, collected in a trial of the OX40 agonist ivuxolimab. Every receptor here comes from an adult with an advanced solid tumor such as melanoma, head and neck, liver or kidney cancer. Both conserved end residues are part of each CDR3. D genes are given only for firm matches.

v_call: TRBV28
d_call: NA
j_call: TRBJ2-1
cdr3_nt: TGTGCCAGCAGTCGGGGGGCTAGGGAAATGATCTTC
cdr3_aa: CASSRGAREMIF

v_call: TRBV9
d_call: TRBD2
j_call: TRBJ2-3
cdr3_nt: TGTGCCAGCAGCGTAGTTCCAGCGGGAGCCACAGATACGCAGTATTTT
cdr3_aa: CASSVVPAGATDTQYF

v_call: TRBV7-2
d_call: TRBD2
j_call: TRBJ2-7
cdr3_nt: TGTGCCAGCAGCTTAGCAGGAGGGGCCGGACTAGCGGCCTCCTACGAGCAGTACTTC
cdr3_aa: CASSLAGGAGLAASYEQYF

v_call: TRBV28
d_call: TRBD1
j_call: TRBJ1-2
cdr3_nt: TGTGCCAGCAGTTTACCGGGACAGGGCAATGGCTACACCTTC
cdr3_aa: CASSLPGQGNGYTF

v_call: TRBV7-2
d_call: NA
j_call: TRBJ1-1
cdr3_nt: TGTGCCAGCAGCTTTGGTCAGGGTAACACTGAAGCTTTCTTT
cdr3_aa: CASSFGQGNTEAFF

v_call: TRBV5-1
d_call: NA
j_call: TRBJ1-1
cdr3_nt: TGCGCCAGCAGCTTTCAGGGGCAGAACACTGAAGCTTTCTTT
cdr3_aa: CASSFQGQNTEAFF

v_call: TRBV9
d_call: TRBD1
j_call: TRBJ1-4
cdr3_nt: TGTGCCAGCAGCGTACAGGGGGCGGATGAAAAACTGTTTTTT
cdr3_aa: CASSVQGADEKLFF

v_call: TRBV5-1
d_call: NA
j_call: TRBJ2-7
cdr3_nt: TGCGCCAGCAGCGGGGGGACAGCAGGCAACGAGCAGTACTTC
cdr3_aa: CASSGGTAGNEQYF

v_call: TRBV28
d_call: TRBD1
j_call: TRBJ1-1
cdr3_nt: TGTGCCAGCAGGCAGGGGGCCACGAACACTGAAGCTTTCTTT
cdr3_aa: CASRQGATNTEAFF

v_call: TRBV28
d_call: TRBD2
j_call: TRBJ2-7
cdr3_nt: TGTGCCAGCAGTACCCGACTAGCGGGGGTTTACGAGCAGTACTTC
cdr3_aa: CASSTRLAGVYEQYF

v_call: TRBV27
d_call: NA
j_call: TRBJ1-2
cdr3_nt: TGTGCCAGCAGTTTAAAGGGGAAAGACTATGGCTACACCTTC
cdr3_aa: CASSLKGKDYGYTF

v_call: TRBV6-1
d_call: NA
j_call: TRBJ1-5
cdr3_nt: TGTGCCAGCAGTGAAGTTGGCAATCAGCCCCAGCATTTT
cdr3_aa: CASSEVGNQPQHF

v_call: TRBV4-1
d_call: TRBD2
j_call: TRBJ2-1
cdr3_nt: TGCGCCAGCAGCCAAGAGAGAGTGGAAGCGGGGAGGTCCTACAATGAGCAGTTCTTC
cdr3_aa: CASSQERVEAGRSYNEQFF

v_call: TRBV10-3
d_call: TRBD2
j_call: TRBJ2-3
cdr3_nt: TGTGCCATCAGTGGGACTAGCGGGGGGGTGGATACGCAGTATTTT
cdr3_aa: CAISGTSGGVDTQYF

v_call: TRBV7-2
d_call: TRBD1
j_call: TRBJ2-3
cdr3_nt: TGTGCCAGCAGCTTGACAGGGGGCGGCACAGATACGCAGTATTTT
cdr3_aa: CASSLTGGGTDTQYF

v_call: TRBV4-3
d_call: NA
j_call: TRBJ2-1
cdr3_nt: TGCGCCAGCAGCCAGCCCCGGGGGAGCTCCTACAATGAGCAGTTCTTC
cdr3_aa: CASSQPRGSSYNEQFF